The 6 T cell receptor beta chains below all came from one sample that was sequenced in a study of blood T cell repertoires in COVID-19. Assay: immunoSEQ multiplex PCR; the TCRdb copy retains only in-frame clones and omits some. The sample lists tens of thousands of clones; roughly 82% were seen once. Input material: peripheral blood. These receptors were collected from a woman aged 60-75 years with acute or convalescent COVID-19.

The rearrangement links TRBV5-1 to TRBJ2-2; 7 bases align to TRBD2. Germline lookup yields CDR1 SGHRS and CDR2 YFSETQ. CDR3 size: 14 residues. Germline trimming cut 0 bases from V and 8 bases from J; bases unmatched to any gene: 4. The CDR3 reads CASSLEASGGELFF. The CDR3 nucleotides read TGCGCCAGCAGCTTGGAAGCTAGCGGTGGGGAGCTGTTTTTT.

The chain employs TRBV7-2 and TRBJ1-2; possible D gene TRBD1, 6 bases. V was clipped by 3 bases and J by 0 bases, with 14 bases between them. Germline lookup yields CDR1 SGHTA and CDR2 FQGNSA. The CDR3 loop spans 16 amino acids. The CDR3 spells CASSFPPGHSNYGYTF. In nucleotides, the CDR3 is TGTGCCAGCAGCTTCCCCCCGGGACATTCTAACTATGGCTACACCTTC. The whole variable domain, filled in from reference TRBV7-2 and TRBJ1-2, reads GAGVSQSPSNKVTEKGKDVELRCDPISGHTALYWYRQSLGQGLEFLIYFQGNSAPDKSGLPSDRFSAERTGGSVSTLTIQRTQQEDSAVYLCASSFPPGHSNYGYTFGSGTRLTVV.

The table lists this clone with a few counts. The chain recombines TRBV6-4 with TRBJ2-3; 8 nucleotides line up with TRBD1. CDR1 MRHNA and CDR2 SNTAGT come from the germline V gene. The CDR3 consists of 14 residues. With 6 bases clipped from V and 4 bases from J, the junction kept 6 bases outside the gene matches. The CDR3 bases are TGTGCCAGCAGCAAGACAGGGGAGGCAGATACGCAGTATTTT. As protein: CASSKTGEADTQYF.

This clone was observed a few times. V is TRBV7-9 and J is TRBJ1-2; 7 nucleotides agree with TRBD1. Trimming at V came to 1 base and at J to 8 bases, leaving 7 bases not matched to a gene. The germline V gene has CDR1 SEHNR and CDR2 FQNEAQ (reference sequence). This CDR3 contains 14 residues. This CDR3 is CASSLGTGEEGYTF. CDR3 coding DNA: TGTGCCAGCAGCTTAGGTACAGGGGAGGAGGGCTACACCTTC.

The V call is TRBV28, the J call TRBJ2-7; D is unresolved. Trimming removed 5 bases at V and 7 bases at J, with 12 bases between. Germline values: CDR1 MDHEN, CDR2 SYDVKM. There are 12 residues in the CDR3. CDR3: CASSPPFQEQYF. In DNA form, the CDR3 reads TGTGCCAGCAGTCCACCTTTCCAGGAGCAGTACTTC.

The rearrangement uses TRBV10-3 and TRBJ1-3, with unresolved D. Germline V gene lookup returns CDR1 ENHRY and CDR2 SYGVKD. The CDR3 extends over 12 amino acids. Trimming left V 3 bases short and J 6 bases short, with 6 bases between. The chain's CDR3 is CAISDYQNTIYF. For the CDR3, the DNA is TGTGCCATCAGTGACTATCAAAACACCATATATTTT.